Below are 28 T cell receptor beta chains sequenced from a single sample in a study of blood T cell repertoires in COVID-19. The method was immunoSEQ multiplex PCR; TCRdb's version includes in-frame clones alone and lacks a portion of them. This sample has over 300,000 clones, with 88% found just once. Sequencing was done on a sample of PBMCs or T cells enriched from blood (not recorded which). The receptors were gathered from a young woman with acute COVID-19.

This chain connects TRBV6-4 to TRBJ1-2, with D maybe TRBD1 (6 bases). Germline V gene lookup returns CDR1 MRHNA and CDR2 SNTAGT. The CDR3 length is 13 residues. Trimming cost V 4 bases and J 4 bases, with 10 bases left between them. This CDR3 is CASSAQDSYGYTF. The CDR3 DNA reads as TGTGCCAGCAGTGCCCAGGACAGCTATGGCTACACCTTC.

The CDR3 coding sequence is TGTGCCAGCAGACAACGGCGACAGGGCCCCTCGGGTGAGCAGTACTTC. Translation gives CASRQRRQGPSGEQYF. The chain employs TRBV11-2 and TRBJ2-7; 7 positions match TRBD1. This CDR3 has 16 residues. Germline-derived CDR1 and CDR2 are SGHAT and FQNNGV. After removal of 6 bases from V and 7 bases from J, the junction contained 18 bases not matched to a gene.

The chain links TRBV10-3 to TRBJ1-2, with 10 bases identical to TRBD1. Germline V CDR1 and CDR2: ENHRY, SYGVKD. CDR3 length: 16 residues. Trimming cost V 3 bases and J 3 bases; bases outside gene matches: 7. The CDR3 region has the DNA TGTGCCATCAGTGATCAGGACAGGGGGAAAGACTATGGCTACACCTTC. Residues: CAISDQDRGKDYGYTF.

This clone was detected once. J is TRBJ1-1 and V is TRBV19, with D possibly being TRBD1 (6 bases). The CDR3 totals 12 residues. Trimming shortened V by 7 bases and J by 9 bases, and 15 bases separated the two germline ends. Germline CDR1 LNHDA, CDR2 SQIVND (reference sequence). The CDR3 DNA follows: TGTGCCAGTACCAGGGGTGGGGAAAAAGCTTTCTTT. Encoded protein: CASTRGGEKAFF.

This chain joins TRBV12-3 or TRBV12-4 and TRBJ1-2; D may be TRBD1 (5 bases). Trimming removed 10 bases at V and 8 bases at J, with 17 bases between. This CDR3 has 12 residues. CDR3 nucleotides: TGTGCCACCCTTGGGGGGGTTGCGGGCTACACCTTC. It translates to CATLGGVAGYTF.

This clone was recorded only once. The rearrangement links TRBV6-1 to TRBJ2-3; TRBD2 agrees at 7 bases. V shed 4 bases and J 3 bases; nucleotides not matched to a gene: 10. CDR1 MNHNS and CDR2 SASEGT come from the germline V gene. This CDR3 comprises 16 residues. CDR3 sequence (DNA): TGTGCCAGCAGTGGTAGGAGCGGGGCTACAACAGATACGCAGTATTTT. Translating it yields CASSGRSGATTDTQYF.

This chain links TRBV5-1 with TRBJ1-6; possibly TRBD1 for D (6 bases). CDR1 and CDR2 (germline): SGHRS, YFSETQ. The CDR3 is 17 residues long. Trimming left V 4 bases short and J 0 bases short, with 14 bases between. Here the CDR3 reads CASSLRTASSYNSPLHF. CDR3 in DNA: TGCGCCAGCAGCCTCAGGACAGCGAGCTCCTATAATTCACCCCTCCACTTT.

V is TRBV5-8 and J is TRBJ2-7; a weak D match, TRBD2 (6 bases). The V and J ends lost 4 bases and 0 bases respectively, with 11 bases between them. In germline, CDR1 is SGHTS, CDR2 YDEGEE. CDR3 length equals 14 residues. CDR3 region: CASSRGGASYEQYF. The CDR3 bases are TGTGCCAGCAGCCGTGGCGGGGCCTCCTACGAGCAGTACTTC. Supplemented by reference TRBV5-8 and TRBJ2-7, the full variable domain reads EAGVTQSPTHLIKTRGQQATLRCSPISGHTSVYWYQQALGLGLQFLLWYDEGEERNRGNFPPRFSGRQFPNYSSELNVNALELEDSALYLCASSRGGASYEQYFGPGTRLTVT.

The chain links TRBV9 to TRBJ2-3; TRBD1 matches at 12 bases. CDR3 length: 17 residues. Trimming cost V 3 bases and J 3 bases; bases outside gene matches: 8. Germline loops: CDR1 SGDLS, CDR2 YYNGEE. CDR3 amino acids: CASSANRDRGRTDTQYF. DNA for the CDR3: TGTGCCAGCAGCGCGAACCGGGACAGGGGGCGTACAGATACGCAGTATTTT.

V and J are TRBV6-5 and TRBJ1-4, with 7 bases identical to TRBD1. J lost 5 bases, V lost 0 bases, and 0 bases had no gene match. Germline values: CDR1 MNHEY, CDR2 SVGAGI. CDR3 length: 14 amino acids. The CDR3 sequence is CASSYSGGNEKLFF. CDR3 DNA sequence: TGTGCCAGCAGTTACTCAGGGGGCAATGAAAAACTGTTTTTT.

The chain carries TRBV6-5 and TRBJ1-4; 9 bases fit TRBD1. The CDR3 sequence is 15 residues long. With V trimmed by 6 bases and J by 8 bases, 10 bases remained unmatched. Germline loops: CDR1 MNHEY, CDR2 SVGAGI. The CDR3 protein is CASRDPGTGREKLFF. The CDR3 DNA reads TGTGCCAGCAGAGACCCCGGGACAGGGAGGGAAAAACTGTTTTTT.

This chain connects TRBV19 to TRBJ1-5; 7 positions match TRBD1. The CDR3 has 16 residues. The V gene's germline CDR1 is LNHDA and CDR2 SQIVND (reference sequence). With 5 bases clipped from V and 0 bases from J, the junction kept 7 bases outside the gene matches. The CDR3 reads CASSQGGYYSNQPQHF. CDR3 coding DNA: TGTGCCAGTAGTCAGGGGGGTTATTATAGCAATCAGCCCCAGCATTTT.

The chain employs TRBV28 and TRBJ1-5; tentative D call: TRBD1 (5 bases). V was clipped by 7 bases and J by 4 bases, with 11 bases between them. Germline assignment: CDR1 MDHEN and CDR2 SYDVKM. The CDR3 sequence is 13 residues long. CDR3 in DNA: TGTGCCAGCACCATAGACAGAAATCAGCCCCAGCATTTT. It specifies CASTIDRNQPQHF.

V usage is TRBV4-1 and J usage is TRBJ1-1; D gene uncertain. Looked up from germline, CDR1 is MGHRA and CDR2 is YSYEKL. This CDR3 comprises 16 residues. V shed 3 bases and J shed 3 bases, with 17 bases lying between them. CDR3 residues: CASSHAGPLDDTEAFF. Here the CDR3 DNA reads TGCGCCAGCAGCCACGCGGGCCCCCTCGACGACACTGAAGCTTTCTTT.

The chain couples TRBV20-1 to TRBJ1-1; D is ambiguous. The CDR3 sequence is 10 residues long. V was cut by 4 bases and J by 4 bases, with 4 bases left in between. Germline V gene lookup returns CDR1 DFQATT and CDR2 SNEGSKA (reference sequence). CDR3 sequence reads: CSATGTEAFF. The CDR3 DNA sequence: TGCAGTGCTACAGGCACTGAAGCTTTCTTT.

The chain has TRBV7-9 and TRBJ1-2; D possibly corresponds to TRBD1 (6 bases). The V gene's germline CDR1 is SEHNR and CDR2 FQNEAQ (reference sequence). The germline V and J ends were trimmed by 7 bases and 2 bases, with 11 bases remaining between them. This CDR3 region has 13 residues. For the CDR3, the DNA is TGTGCCAGCACCGAAACAGGGAACTATGGCTACACCTTC. Protein sequence: CASTETGNYGYTF.

The chain couples TRBV20-1 to TRBJ2-7; D not certain. V was clipped by 6 bases and J by 4 bases, with 10 bases between them. The CDR3 contains 11 residues. In germline, CDR1 is DFQATT, CDR2 SNEGSKA (reference sequence). CDR3 bases: TGCAGTGCCAGGCCCCTATACGAGCAGTACTTC. Residues: CSARPLYEQYF.

The chain combines TRBV5-1 with TRBJ2-5; 12 bases line up with TRBD2. This CDR3 contains 15 residues. The J segment lost 5 bases and the V segment lost 1 base, leaving 3 bases of the junction unmatched. Germline V CDR1 and CDR2: SGHRS, YFSETQ. CDR3 in amino acids: CASSLWLAGGETQYF. CDR3 DNA sequence: TGCGCCAGCAGCTTGTGGCTAGCGGGGGGGGAGACCCAGTACTTC.

V is TRBV27 and J is TRBJ1-1; 9 bases fit TRBD1. The CDR3 has 19 amino acids. Trimming took 5 bases from V and 0 from J; bases not matched to a gene: 16. CDR1 is MNHEY, CDR2 SMNVEV, per germline (reference sequence). For the CDR3, the DNA is TGTGCCAGCAGTCAACAATTCCGGGACAGGGAAAGTTTGAACACTGAAGCTTTCTTT. Amino acid sequence: CASSQQFRDRESLNTEAFF.

The rearrangement joins TRBV5-8 to TRBJ2-1, with 8 bases aligning to TRBD1. Germline CDR1 is SGHTS and CDR2 is YDEGEE. This CDR3 comprises 14 residues. The V segment lost 7 bases and the J segment 0 bases; nucleotides outside the gene matches: 3. DNA for the CDR3: TGTGCCAGCGATGGACAGGGCTCCTACAATGAGCAGTTCTTC. As protein: CASDGQGSYNEQFF.

V is TRBV18 and J is TRBJ2-1; 10 positions agree with TRBD2. With 3 bases clipped from V and 1 base from J, the junction kept 9 bases outside the gene matches. CDR1 and CDR2 (germline): KGHSH, LQKENI. The CDR3 sequence is 18 residues long. The CDR3 DNA reads TGTGCCAGCTCACCTGCAGCGGGGGGGCCTGGTTCCTACAATGAGCAGTTCTTC. Protein product: CASSPAAGGPGSYNEQFF. Combining the CDR3 with reference TRBV18 and TRBJ2-1 gives the whole variable domain NAGVMQNPRHLVRRRGQEARLRCSPMKGHSHVYWYRQLPEEGLKFMVYLQKENIIDESGMPKERFSAEFPKEGPSILRIQQVVRGDSAAYFCASSPAAGGPGSYNEQFFGPGTRLTVL.

This chain uses TRBV20-1 with TRBJ1-1, with unresolved D. The CDR3 runs to 12 residues. Per the germline V gene, CDR1 is DFQATT and CDR2 is SNEGSKA (reference sequence). V lost 3 bases, J lost 0 bases, and 5 bases lay in between. CDR3 nucleotide sequence: TGCAGTGCTAGTAATATGAACACTGAAGCTTTCTTT. It translates to CSASNMNTEAFF.

The chain recombines TRBV5-1 with TRBJ2-7; D remains unclear. The V end lost 0 bases, the J end lost 3 bases, and 7 bases lay between the germline ends. This CDR3 has 13 amino acids. The V gene's germline CDR1 is SGHRS and CDR2 YFSETQ. CDR3 protein: CASSLAAGYEQYF. The DNA of the CDR3 is TGCGCCAGCAGCTTGGCCGCCGGCTACGAGCAGTACTTC.

This clone was recorded only once. The J gene is TRBJ2-1, the V gene TRBV7-9, with D possibly matching TRBD2 (6 bases). Trimming took off 4 bases at V and 1 base at J, with 11 bases between the two ends. CDR1 is SEHNR and CDR2 is FQNEAQ in the germline V gene (reference sequence). CDR3 length: 15 amino acids. CDR3 region: CASSSVGGSYNEQFF. DNA of the CDR3: TGTGCCAGCAGCTCGGTGGGGGGTTCCTACAATGAGCAGTTCTTC.

The rearrangement uses TRBV18 and TRBJ2-7; 15 nucleotides align to TRBD2. J was trimmed by 4 bases and V by 6 bases; bases with no gene match: 13. This CDR3 region has 18 residues. CDR1 is KGHSH and CDR2 is LQKENI in the germline V gene. The CDR3 region has the DNA TGTGCCAGCTCCCCAGCCTCGGGACTAGCGGGGGGACGTTACGAGCAGTACTTC. Translating it yields CASSPASGLAGGRYEQYF.

CDR3 nucleotides: TGTGCCAGCAGCTTACCCGGGACTAGCGGGGGGAATGAGCAGTTCTTC. Protein sequence: CASSLPGTSGGNEQFF. The chain carries TRBV7-9 and TRBJ2-1; 15 bases match TRBD2. The CDR3 has 16 residues. Germline lookup yields CDR1 SEHNR and CDR2 FQNEAQ (reference sequence). V trimming: 2 bases; J trimming: 7 bases; junction bases outside the gene matches: 3.

The chain employs TRBV27 and TRBJ1-2; 7 positions match TRBD1. This CDR3 is built from 15 residues. CDR1 and CDR2 (germline): MNHEY, SMNVEV (reference sequence). Trimming at V came to 2 bases and at J to 7 bases, leaving 10 bases not matched to a gene. The CDR3 loop reads CASSLIGQVEGGYTF. As DNA, the CDR3 is TGTGCCAGCAGTTTAATTGGACAGGTTGAGGGTGGCTACACCTTC.

This rearrangement joins TRBV29-1 to TRBJ2-7; TRBD1 might be the D (6 bases). This CDR3 is 15 amino acids long. CDR1 and CDR2 from the germline V gene are SQVTM and ANQGSEA. V lost 0 bases and J 0 bases, leaving 12 bases between the germline ends. CDR3: CSVEDGEQGSYEQYF. In DNA, the CDR3 is TGCAGCGTTGAAGATGGGGAACAGGGCTCCTACGAGCAGTACTTC.